This TCR beta chain came from a study of long-term antiretroviral therapy in people with HIV. Germline-derived CDR1 and CDR2 are SGHVS and FNYEAQ. The V gene lost 5 bases and the J gene lost 7 bases, with 14 bases spanning the gap. CDR3 length: 14 residues. Runs used v3.0 of the immunoSEQ assay and were done at survey level. The protocol was immunoSEQ multiplex PCR, while the TCRdb copy is restricted to in-frame clones and leaves out a portion. The sample consists of 15,000 to 20,000 clones, around 84% of them appearing once. This sequence was found in a man between 18 and 29 years old with HIV. The chain joins TRBV7-6 to TRBJ2-2; D perhaps matches TRBD1 (5 bases). The source material was unsorted PBMCs, sampled 0.1 years before starting antiretroviral therapy. CDR3 amino acids: CASSLQQGFGELFF. CDR3 nucleotide sequence: TGTGCCAGCAGCCTTCAGCAGGGCTTCGGGGAGCTGTTTTTT.